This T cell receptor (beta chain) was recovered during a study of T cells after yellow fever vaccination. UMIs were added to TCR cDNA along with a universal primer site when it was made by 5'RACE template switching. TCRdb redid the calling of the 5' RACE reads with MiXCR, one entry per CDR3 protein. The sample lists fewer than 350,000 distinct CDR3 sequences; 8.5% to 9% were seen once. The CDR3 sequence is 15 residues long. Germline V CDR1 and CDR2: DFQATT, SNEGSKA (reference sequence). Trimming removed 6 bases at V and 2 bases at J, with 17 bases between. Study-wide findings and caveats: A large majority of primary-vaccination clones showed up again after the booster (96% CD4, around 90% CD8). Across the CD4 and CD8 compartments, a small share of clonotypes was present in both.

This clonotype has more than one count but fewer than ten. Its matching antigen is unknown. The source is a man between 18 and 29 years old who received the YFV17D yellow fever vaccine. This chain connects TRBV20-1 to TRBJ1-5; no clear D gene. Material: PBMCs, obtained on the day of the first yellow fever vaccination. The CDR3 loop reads CSAAQGWRGNQPQHF. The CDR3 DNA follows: TGCAGTGCCGCACAAGGCTGGAGGGGCAATCAGCCCCAGCATTTT.